What follows is one T cell receptor beta chain and its context. The antigen remains unidentified. This record comes from a study of T cell responses to AZD1222 COVID-19 vaccine. TCRdb keeps only in-frame clones here, not all; method: immunoSEQ multiplex PCR. The table has hundreds of thousands of clones, around 92% seen once; the top ten hold about 0.5%. V was pared by 5 bases and J by 7 bases, with 7 bases of the junction left unmatched. CDR3 length: 14 residues. In germline, CDR1 is LGHNT, CDR2 FRNRAP. Overall study results and limits: Dominant CD4 TCR responses targeted spike regions 160-218 and 743-854.

The rearrangement uses TRBV12-5 and TRBJ2-3; 9 bases are shared with TRBD1. The clonotype was recovered from an adult who received the AZD1222 COVID-19 vaccine. Sequencing used peripheral blood, obtained 28 days after the second AZD1222 dose. CDR3 in amino acids: CASGTGQGRNTQYF. The CDR3 DNA follows: TGTGCTAGTGGTACCGGACAGGGGCGGAATACGCAGTATTTT.